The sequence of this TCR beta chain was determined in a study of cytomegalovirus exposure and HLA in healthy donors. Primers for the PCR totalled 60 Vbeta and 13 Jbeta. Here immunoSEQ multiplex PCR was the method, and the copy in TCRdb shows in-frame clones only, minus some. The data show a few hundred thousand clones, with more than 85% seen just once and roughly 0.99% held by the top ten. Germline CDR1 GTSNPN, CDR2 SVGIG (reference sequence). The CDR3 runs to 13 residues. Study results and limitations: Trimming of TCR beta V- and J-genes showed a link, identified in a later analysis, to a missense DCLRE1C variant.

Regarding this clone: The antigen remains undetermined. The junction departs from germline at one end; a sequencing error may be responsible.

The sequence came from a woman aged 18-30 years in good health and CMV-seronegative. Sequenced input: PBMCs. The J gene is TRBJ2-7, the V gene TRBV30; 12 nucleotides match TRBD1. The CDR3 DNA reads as TGTGCCTCGAGTGGGGACAGGGGGCTCGAGCAGTACTTC. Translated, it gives CASSGDRGLEQYF.